This TCR beta chain was sequenced during a study of blood T cell repertoires in COVID-19. The V end was cut by 7 bases, the J end by 8 bases, with 14 bases between. The germline V gene has CDR1 MDHEN and CDR2 SYDVKM. The CDR3 covers 12 residues. Sequencing was performed with immunoSEQ multiplex PCR; in TCRdb, only in-frame clones are kept and a portion is missing. The table includes roughly 150,000 clones, around 84% detected once. The sample was peripheral blood. The TCR sequence derives from a woman between 45 and 60 years old with acute or convalescent COVID-19. This chain links TRBV28 with TRBJ1-2; D not resolved. In nucleotides, the CDR3 is TGTGCCAGCACGGAGGGCCCAGCGGGCTACACCTTC. It is translated as CASTEGPAGYTF.